This T cell receptor (beta chain) was retrieved from a study of technical replicates of blood from a handful of donors. The germline V gene encodes CDR1 SNHLY and CDR2 FYNNEI. The CDR3 contains 15 residues. V dropped 6 bases and J dropped 0 bases, with 14 bases sitting between them. Sequencing used immunoSEQ multiplex PCR; TCRdb keeps in-frame clones, though not all of them. In the table there are over 55,000 clones, roughly 96% of which are singletons. The chain couples TRBV2 to TRBJ1-1; D gene ambiguous. This TCR was sampled from a human donor in good health. Input material: T cells isolated from PBMCs. The CDR3 DNA follows: TGTGCCAGCAGCGCCCTAGGTACTTTGAACACTGAAGCTTTCTTT. Its protein product is CASSALGTLNTEAFF. Looking up the rest from reference TRBV2 and TRBJ1-1 gives the full variable domain: EPEVTQTPSHQVTQMGQEVILRCVPISNHLYFYWYRQILGQKVEFLVSFYNNEISEKSEIFDDQFSVERPDGSNFTLKIRSTKLEDSAMYFCASSALGTLNTEAFFGQGTRLTVV.